A selection of T cell receptor beta chains follows, all from one sample in a study of cytomegalovirus exposure and HLA in healthy donors. Using immunoSEQ multiplex PCR, the repertoire was profiled, and TCRdb retains in-frame clones only, with some absent. The sample gives approximately 180,000 clones, about four fifths of which show up once; 4.8% is in the top ten. The specimen was PBMCs. Source of these receptors: a girl between 10 and 17 years old in good health and CMV-seropositive. Both conserved end residues are part of each CDR3. The D gene is left open where the match is weak. Rows may omit the clone size; those that give it use once, few, many or a size class.

D: .
J: TRBJ1-1
length: 14
V: TRBV7-9
size: .
DNA: TGTGCCAGCACACCGGGCAGGGTATGGGGTGAAGCTTTCTTT
CDR3: CASTPGRVWGEAFF

D: TRBD1
J: TRBJ2-7
length: 15
V: TRBV4-1
size: .
DNA: TGCGCCAGCAGCCTCCTCCGACAGGGTCCCTACGAGCAGTACTTC
CDR3: CASSLLRQGPYEQYF

D: .
J: TRBJ1-5
length: 14
V: TRBV5-1
size: .
DNA: TGCGCCAGCAGCTTGGACAGTCCCAATCAGCCCCAGCATTTT
CDR3: CASSLDSPNQPQHF

D: TRBD1
J: TRBJ2-7
length: 11
V: TRBV6-1
size: few
DNA: TGTGCCAGCAGTCCGGGACAGGTTGAGTACTTC
CDR3: CASSPGQVEYF

D: .
J: TRBJ2-7
length: 13
V: TRBV23-1
size: .
DNA: TGCGCCAGCAGTCCTCAAGGGGACTACGAGCAGTACTTC
CDR3: CASSPQGDYEQYF

D: TRBD1
J: TRBJ2-7
length: 13
V: TRBV2
size: .
DNA: TGTGCCAGCAGTGGGACAGGGCCCTACGAGCAGTACTTC
CDR3: CASSGTGPYEQYF

D: .
J: TRBJ2-1
length: 14
V: TRBV9
size: .
DNA: TGTGCCAGCAGCCAATGGCTAGCGAAGAATGAGCAGTTCTTC
CDR3: CASSQWLAKNEQFF

D: .
J: TRBJ2-1
length: 10
V: TRBV30
size: .
DNA: TGTGCCTGGAAGCGCAATGAGCAGTTCTTC
CDR3: CAWKRNEQFF

D: TRBD1
J: TRBJ2-3
length: 15
V: TRBV5-1
size: .
DNA: TGCGCCAGCAGCTTTCGGGACAGTACAGGAGATACGCAGTATTTT
CDR3: CASSFRDSTGDTQYF

D: .
J: TRBJ1-1
length: 16
V: TRBV6-6
size: .
DNA: TGTGCCAGCAGTAGCCGTGTAAAGGGAGGGGCCACTGAAGCTTTCTTT
CDR3: CASSSRVKGGATEAFF

D: .
J: TRBJ2-7
length: 17
V: TRBV25-1
size: .
DNA: TGTGCCAGCAGTGGACCCTTAGGGGGGGCGTTCGGTTACGAGCAGTACTTC
CDR3: CASSGPLGGAFGYEQYF

D: .
J: TRBJ2-5
length: 16
V: TRBV7-3
size: .
DNA: TGTGCCAGCAGCTTAACTCCCGGGGTCGCGGGGGAGACCCAGTACTTC
CDR3: CASSLTPGVAGETQYF

D: .
J: TRBJ1-1
length: 14
V: TRBV19
size: .
DNA: TGTGCCAGTAGTCAAGGCCCTGGGGCCACTGAAGCTTTCTTT
CDR3: CASSQGPGATEAFF

D: TRBD1
J: TRBJ2-7
length: 16
V: TRBV9
size: .
DNA: TGTGCCAGCAGCGTAGTAGGGGACAGGGTTCCCTACGAGCAGTACTTC
CDR3: CASSVVGDRVPYEQYF

D: TRBD1
J: TRBJ2-3
length: 15
V: TRBV5-5
size: .
DNA: TGTGCCAGCAGCTACAGGGGAGCTCATACAGATACGCAGTATTTT
CDR3: CASSYRGAHTDTQYF

D: .
J: TRBJ1-2
length: 14
V: TRBV4-1
size: .
DNA: TGCGCCAGCAGCTCAGGTTCGGGAAACTATGGCTACACCTTC
CDR3: CASSSGSGNYGYTF